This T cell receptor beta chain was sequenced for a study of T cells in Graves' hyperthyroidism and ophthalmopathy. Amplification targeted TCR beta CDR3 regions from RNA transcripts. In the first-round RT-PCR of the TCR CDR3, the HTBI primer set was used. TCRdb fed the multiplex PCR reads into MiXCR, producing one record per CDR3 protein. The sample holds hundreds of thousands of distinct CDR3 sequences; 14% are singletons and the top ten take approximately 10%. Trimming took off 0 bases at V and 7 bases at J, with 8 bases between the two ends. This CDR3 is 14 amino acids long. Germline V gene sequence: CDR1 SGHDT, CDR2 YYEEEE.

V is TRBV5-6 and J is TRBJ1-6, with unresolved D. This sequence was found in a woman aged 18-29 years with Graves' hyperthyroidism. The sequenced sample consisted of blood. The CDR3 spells CASSLEAENSPLHF. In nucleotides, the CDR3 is TGTGCCAGCAGCTTGGAGGCTGAAAATTCACCCCTCCACTTT.